A single sample gave rise to the 28 T cell receptor beta chains below, sequenced in a study of blood T cell repertoires in COVID-19. TCRdb's table, derived via immunoSEQ multiplex PCR, lists solely in-frame clones and lacks some. The sample has about 200,000 clones; 86% are singletons. The sequenced material came from peripheral blood. These TCRs come from a man older than 75 with acute or convalescent COVID-19.

The chain links TRBV6-5 to TRBJ2-7, with 10 bases matching TRBD2. Germline V lookup: CDR1 MNHEY, CDR2 SVGAGI. J lost 6 bases, V lost 4 bases, and 6 bases had no gene match. This CDR3 region has 14 residues. CDR3 sequence: CASSSYRTSGEQYV. CDR3 DNA sequence: TGTGCCAGCAGTTCCTACCGGACTAGCGGCGAGCAGTACGTC.

This rearrangement joins TRBV29-1 to TRBJ2-7, with 9 bases identical to TRBD2. V lost 0 bases to trimming and J lost 4 bases; unmatched junction nucleotides: 7. The germline V gene encodes CDR1 SQVTM and CDR2 ANQGSEA. The CDR3 is 15 amino acids. The CDR3 bases are TGCAGCGTTGAAGATCCTAGCGGGACAAAGTACGAGCAGTACTTC. Encoded protein: CSVEDPSGTKYEQYF.

There are a few counts of this clone. The chain has TRBV5-1 and TRBJ2-1, with 7 bases fitting TRBD1. Trimming removed 3 bases from V and 7 bases from J; junction bases left unmatched: 1. The CDR3 has 12 residues. CDR1 and CDR2 from the germline V gene are SGHRS and YFSETQ. For the CDR3, the DNA is TGCGCCAGCAGCTCACAGGGGAATGAGCAGTTCTTC. This sequence encodes CASSSQGNEQFF.

V and J are TRBV19 and TRBJ1-3, with 8 bases aligning to TRBD1. The germline gives CDR1 LNHDA, CDR2 SQIVND (reference sequence). Trimming took 4 bases from V and 2 from J; bases not matched to a gene: 4. The CDR3 is 15 residues long. CDR3 nucleotides: TGTGCCAGTAGTAAGGTGACAGGGGCTGGAAACACCATATATTTT. Translation gives CASSKVTGAGNTIYF.

The V gene is TRBV7-9, the J gene TRBJ2-5; 8 bases fit TRBD2. Per germline, CDR1 SEHNR and CDR2 FQNEAQ (reference sequence). The CDR3 has 15 amino acids. With 2 bases clipped from V and 7 bases from J, the junction kept 9 bases outside the gene matches. The CDR3 protein is CASSLMGLGNPTQYF. The CDR3 DNA sequence: TGTGCCAGCAGCTTAATGGGACTAGGAAACCCGACCCAGTACTTC.

The chain joins TRBV19 to TRBJ2-1; 9 nucleotides match TRBD2. This CDR3 region has 16 residues. V shed 3 bases, J shed 4 bases, and the junction held 7 bases outside the gene matches. Germline V CDR1 and CDR2: LNHDA, SQIVND (reference sequence). In DNA, the CDR3 is TGTGCCAGTAGTATGAGGGCGGGAGGGGTATACAATGAGCAGTTCTTC. Its protein is CASSMRAGGVYNEQFF.

The chain couples TRBV6-5 to TRBJ1-4, with 9 bases lining up with TRBD1. The germline CDR1 and CDR2 sequences are MNHEY and SVGAGI. The CDR3 is made up of 14 amino acids. With 6 bases clipped from V and 4 bases from J, the junction kept 3 bases outside the gene matches. The CDR3 DNA is TGTGCCAGCAGCCCGGGACAGGGTAATGAAAAACTGTTTTTT. Its translation: CASSPGQGNEKLFF.

The V and J genes are TRBV4-3 and TRBJ2-1, with 9 bases that match TRBD1. With 8 bases clipped from V and 6 bases from J, the junction kept 11 bases outside the gene matches. CDR1 and CDR2 (germline): LGHNA, YSLEER. The CDR3 is 15 residues long. The CDR3 bases are TGCGCCAGCGGTGACCGGGACAGGGTTTTCAATGAGCAGTTCTTC. Translated, it gives CASGDRDRVFNEQFF.

The chain carries TRBV7-9 and TRBJ2-1; D remains ambiguous. Germline CDR1 SEHNR, CDR2 FQNEAQ (reference sequence). The CDR3 runs to 13 residues. Deletions cut 4 bases from V and 1 base from J, with 5 bases between. DNA of the CDR3: TGTGCCAGCAGCTCACTATCCTACAATGAGCAGTTCTTC. The encoded protein is CASSSLSYNEQFF.

The CDR3 spells CSVVPTIPSTDTQYF. The CDR3 nucleotides read TGCAGCGTTGTCCCTACTATTCCCAGCACAGATACGCAGTATTTT. The rearrangement links TRBV29-1 to TRBJ2-3; the D is unclear. The germline V gene has CDR1 SQVTM and CDR2 ANQGSEA. The CDR3 is 15 amino acids. Trimming removed 4 bases at V and 0 bases at J, with 14 bases between.

The chain uses TRBV10-2 and TRBJ2-7, with D tentatively TRBD2 (6 bases). The germline gives CDR1 WSHSY, CDR2 SAAADI. V was trimmed by 1 base and J by 7 bases, leaving 17 bases between them. The CDR3 runs to 15 residues. DNA of the CDR3: TGCGCCAGCAGTGAGTTTAGGCCGGGGGTGGGGGAGCAGTACTTC. It is translated as CASSEFRPGVGEQYF.

V is TRBV29-1 and J is TRBJ2-1; D is undetermined. The V end was cut by 4 bases, the J end by 1 base, with 17 bases between. The CDR3 is 16 amino acids. Germline CDR1 reads SQVTM; CDR2 reads ANQGSEA. This CDR3 reads CSVAERFAPSYNEQFF. The CDR3 DNA sequence: TGCAGCGTTGCCGAGCGTTTTGCCCCTTCCTACAATGAGCAGTTCTTC.

The V call is TRBV30, the J call TRBJ2-1; the match to TRBD1 covers 10 bases. Germline CDR1 GTSNPN, CDR2 SVGIG (reference sequence). This CDR3 has 14 amino acids. J lost 3 bases, V lost 6 bases, and 5 bases had no gene match. The CDR3 here is CACNRDRGYNEQFF. CDR3 nucleotide sequence: TGTGCCTGTAACCGGGACAGGGGCTACAATGAGCAGTTCTTC.

This clone was counted once. The genes are TRBV3-1 (or the pseudogene TRBV3-2) and TRBJ1-3, with 7 bases that match TRBD1. Per germline, CDR1 LGHDT and CDR2 YNNKEL (reference sequence). The V and J ends lost 1 base and 4 bases, in that order; junction bases with no gene match: 22. The CDR3 extends over 21 amino acids. CDR3 sequence: CASSQVAPGGFGGQSGNTIYF. The CDR3 DNA follows: TGTGCCAGCAGCCAAGTAGCCCCAGGGGGGTTCGGCGGGCAATCCGGAAACACCATATATTTT.

This chain connects TRBV25-1 to TRBJ1-2; 8 bases are shared with TRBD1. J lost 5 bases, V lost 3 bases, and 5 bases had no gene match. This CDR3 is 14 amino acids long. Germline V gives CDR1 MGHDK, CDR2 SYGVNS. Written as DNA, the CDR3 is TGTGCCAGCAGTGACCGGGACAGGTCTTATGGCTACACCTTC. It codes for CASSDRDRSYGYTF.

The J gene is TRBJ1-4, the V gene TRBV13; no firm D call. This CDR3 has 14 amino acids. Trimming pared 5 bases from V and 8 bases from J, leaving 15 bases between. The germline CDR1 and CDR2 sequences are PRHDT and FYEKMQ (reference sequence). In DNA, the CDR3 is TGTGCCAGCAGCAAAAGCCCCAAGCGGGAAAAACTGTTTTTT. Translated: CASSKSPKREKLFF.

This chain uses TRBV19 with TRBJ1-3, with D possibly being TRBD1 (6 bases). Germline V CDR1 and CDR2: LNHDA, SQIVND (reference sequence). The CDR3 contains 17 residues. Deletions cut 2 bases from V and 4 bases from J, with 18 bases between. In nucleotides, the CDR3 is TGTGCCAGTAGTATACACAACCAGGGGCCGTTCGGAAACACCATATATTTT. Translating gives CASSIHNQGPFGNTIYF.

V usage is TRBV5-1 and J usage is TRBJ2-6; tentative D call: TRBD1 (5 bases). The CDR3 spans 17 residues. Per the germline V gene, CDR1 is SGHRS and CDR2 is YFSETQ. Trimming stripped 4 bases from V and 0 bases from J, with 14 bases between. The chain's CDR3 is CASSPETGASGANVLTF. The CDR3 DNA reads as TGCGCCAGCAGCCCCGAAACAGGAGCCTCTGGGGCCAACGTCCTGACTTTC.

This clone was observed once. The chain links TRBV6-6 to TRBJ2-1; 14 bases agree with TRBD2. After removal of 6 bases from V and 10 bases from J, the junction contained 8 bases not matched to a gene. The CDR3 contains 15 residues. CDR1 is MNHNY and CDR2 is SVGAGI in the germline V gene (reference sequence). This CDR3 is CASRPGLAGVQEQFF. The CDR3 DNA reads TGTGCCAGCAGACCGGGACTAGCGGGAGTCCAGGAGCAGTTCTTC.

The chain employs TRBV4-2 and TRBJ1-1, with D possibly TRBD1 on 5 matching bases. The CDR3 spans 16 residues. Trimming shortened V by 0 bases and J by 2 bases, and 13 bases separated the two germline ends. Germline V gene lookup returns CDR1 LGHNA and CDR2 YNFKEQ. The chain's CDR3 is CASSQDSGEINTEAFF. As DNA, the CDR3 is TGTGCCAGCAGCCAAGATTCGGGGGAAATCAACACTGAAGCTTTCTTT.

This clone was counted a single time. The chain uses TRBV27 and TRBJ1-2, with 10 bases aligning to TRBD1. Losses at the gene ends were 2 bases for V and 8 bases for J; bases not matched to a gene: 5. The CDR3 contains 14 residues. Germline V gene data show CDR1 as MNHEY and CDR2 as SMNVEV (reference sequence). The CDR3 DNA is TGTGCCAGCAGTTTAGGGGACAGGGGCGGGGGCTACACCTTC. Protein sequence: CASSLGDRGGGYTF.

This clone has just a few counts. V is TRBV30 and J is TRBJ1-6; D gene ambiguous. The CDR3 covers 15 residues. Germline V CDR1 and CDR2: GTSNPN, SVGIG (reference sequence). The germline V and J ends were trimmed by 1 base and 0 bases, with 7 bases remaining between them. In nucleotides, the CDR3 is TGTGCCTGGAGTGCTGTCAGCTCCTATAATTCACCCCTCCACTTT. This encodes CAWSAVSSYNSPLHF.

This chain joins TRBV11-2 and TRBJ2-3; 8 bases map to TRBD2. The CDR3 spans 14 residues. Germline-derived CDR1 and CDR2 are SGHAT and FQNNGV. V was clipped by 6 bases and J by 4 bases; unmatched bases: 6. This CDR3 reads CASRPPGGADTQYF. The CDR3 nucleotides read TGTGCCAGCAGACCACCCGGGGGGGCAGATACGCAGTATTTT.

This clone was counted only a few times. CDR3 sequence reads: CASSQPSWGAARTEAFF. CDR3 nucleotide sequence: TGTGCCAGCAGCCAACCTTCCTGGGGCGCAGCTAGGACTGAAGCTTTCTTT. The V gene is TRBV3-1 (or the pseudogene TRBV3-2), the J gene TRBJ1-1, with D possibly being TRBD1 (5 bases). CDR3 size: 17 residues. Germline loops: CDR1 LGHDT, CDR2 YNNKEL (reference sequence). V was clipped by 2 bases and J by 5 bases, with 21 bases between them.

This chain connects TRBV7-2 to TRBJ2-5, with D perhaps TRBD2 (6 bases). Germline CDR1 is SGHTA and CDR2 is FQGNSA. V was pared by 1 base and J by 1 base, with 10 bases between. This CDR3 comprises 15 residues. The CDR3 nucleotides read TGTGCCAGCAGCTTAGTTCGCGGGATCCAAGAGACCCAGTACTTC. It encodes CASSLVRGIQETQYF.

This clone showed up just a few times. The CDR3 is CASSPVSGPMVNQPQHF. The CDR3 coding sequence is TGTGCCAGCTCACCAGTATCAGGCCCTATGGTCAATCAGCCCCAGCATTTT. The chain employs TRBV18 and TRBJ1-5; D not resolved. V was cut by 2 bases and J by 3 bases, with 17 bases left in between. CDR3 size: 17 residues. Germline values: CDR1 KGHSH, CDR2 LQKENI.

V gene TRBV5-4 combines with J gene TRBJ2-2; TRBD2 aligns across 8 bases. Per the germline V gene, CDR1 is SGHNT and CDR2 is YYREEE (reference sequence). The V and J ends lost 4 bases and 2 bases, in that order; junction bases with no gene match: 13. The CDR3 length is 18 residues. The chain's CDR3 is CASSTGGGSGSNTGELFF. The CDR3 DNA is TGTGCCAGCAGCACCGGGGGGGGAAGCGGGAGTAACACCGGGGAGCTGTTTTTT. The entire variable domain, with the rest obtained from reference TRBV5-4 and TRBJ2-2, is as follows: ETGVTQSPTHLIKTRGQQVTLRCSSQSGHNTVSWYQQALGQGPQFIFQYYREEENGRGNFPPRFSGLQFPNYSSELNVNALELDDSALYLCASSTGGGSGSNTGELFFGEGSRLTVL.

A word on this clone: Other DNA sequences from this sample encode an identical CDR3 as well. This rearrangement joins TRBV10-3 to TRBJ1-1; D is ambiguous. This CDR3 contains 13 residues. Trimming removed 7 bases at V and 0 bases at J, with 9 bases between. Germline V gives CDR1 ENHRY, CDR2 SYGVKD. CDR3 amino acids: CAIKEGMNTEAFF. The DNA of the CDR3 is TGTGCCATCAAGGAGGGAATGAACACTGAAGCTTTCTTT.